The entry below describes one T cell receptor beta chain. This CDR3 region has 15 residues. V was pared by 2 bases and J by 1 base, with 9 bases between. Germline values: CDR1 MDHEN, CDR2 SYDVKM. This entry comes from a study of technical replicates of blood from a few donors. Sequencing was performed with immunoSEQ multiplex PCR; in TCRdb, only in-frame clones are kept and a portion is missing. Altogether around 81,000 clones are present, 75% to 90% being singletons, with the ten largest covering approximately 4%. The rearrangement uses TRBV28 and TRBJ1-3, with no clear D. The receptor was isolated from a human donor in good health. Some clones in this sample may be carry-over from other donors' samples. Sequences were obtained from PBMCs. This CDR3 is CASSLVSSSGNTIYF. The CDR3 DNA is TGTGCCAGCAGTTTAGTATCCAGTTCTGGAAACACCATATATTTT.